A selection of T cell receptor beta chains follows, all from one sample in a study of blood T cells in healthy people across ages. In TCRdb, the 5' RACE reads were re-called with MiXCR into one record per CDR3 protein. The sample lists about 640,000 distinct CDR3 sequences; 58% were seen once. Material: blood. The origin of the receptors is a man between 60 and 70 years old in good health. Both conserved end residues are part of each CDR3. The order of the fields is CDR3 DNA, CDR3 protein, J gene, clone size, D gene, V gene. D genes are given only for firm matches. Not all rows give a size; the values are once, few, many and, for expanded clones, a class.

DNA: TGTGCCAGCAGCTACGAGGCCTCCGGGGCGACCCAGTACTTC; CDR3: CASSYEASGATQYF; J: TRBJ2-5; size: few; D: -; V: TRBV12-3/TRBV12-4
DNA: TGTGCCAGCAGCTTAGGATCTTCGAGGGATGGCTACACCTTC; CDR3: CASSLGSSRDGYTF; J: TRBJ1-2; size: few; D: -; V: TRBV7-9
DNA: TGTGCCAGCAGCTTAGAGCGGGATTCACCCCTCCACTTT; CDR3: CASSLERDSPLHF; J: TRBJ1-6; size: once; D: -; V: TRBV11-2
DNA: TGTGCCAGCGCGCTAGGGCTCTTCTACAATGAGCAGTTCTTC; CDR3: CASALGLFYNEQFF; J: TRBJ2-1; size: -; D: -; V: TRBV28
DNA: TGTGCCAGCAGCGGGGAGCTTTACAATGAGCAGTTCTTC; CDR3: CASSGELYNEQFF; J: TRBJ2-1; size: -; D: -; V: TRBV2
DNA: TGTGCCAGCAGTGCTCAGGGGACATGCACCTTC; CDR3: CASSAQGTCTF; J: TRBJ1-2; size: -; D: -; V: TRBV6-1
DNA: TGTGCCAGCAGCCAAGTGCCCCTCGGGGAGGCATCCTACGAGCAGTACTTC; CDR3: CASSQVPLGEASYEQYF; J: TRBJ2-7; size: many; D: -; V: TRBV3-1
DNA: TGTGCCAGCAGCGTAGGCGGCGAAGAGACCCAGTACTTC; CDR3: CASSVGGEETQYF; J: TRBJ2-5; size: -; D: -; V: TRBV9
DNA: TGTGCCAGCAGCCAGGACGGGGGCTCCCCCGGGGAGCTGTTTTTT; CDR3: CASSQDGGSPGELFF; J: TRBJ2-2; size: -; D: -; V: TRBV3-1
DNA: TGTGCCAGCAGTTTTGTGGGTTTTGAGCAGTTCTTC; CDR3: CASSFVGFEQFF; J: TRBJ2-1; size: -; D: -; V: TRBV12-3/TRBV12-4
DNA: TGTGCCAGCAGCCATGAACGGGAGACCCAGTACTTC; CDR3: CASSHERETQYF; J: TRBJ2-5; size: -; D: -; V: TRBV4-2
DNA: TGCAGCGCGACAGGGGCGGACGAAAAACTGTTTTTT; CDR3: CSATGADEKLFF; J: TRBJ1-4; size: few; D: TRBD1; V: TRBV29-1
DNA: TGCGCCAGCACGGAGGGGGGTTTAACAGATACGCAGTATTTT; CDR3: CASTEGGLTDTQYF; J: TRBJ2-3; size: -; D: -; V: TRBV5-1
DNA: TGCAGTGCTAGATGGGTCCAGAAGGGAAAACTGTTTTTT; CDR3: CSARWVQKGKLFF; J: TRBJ1-4; size: -; D: -; V: TRBV20-1
DNA: TGCGCCAGCAGTCCTAACCGGGGGGCCGGGCATAACACTGAAGCTTTCTTT; CDR3: CASSPNRGAGHNTEAFF; J: TRBJ1-1; size: few; D: -; V: TRBV5-1
DNA: TGCACCAGCGGACGCCTATACCCGGGACTAGCGGACATCCAAGAGACCCAGTACTTC; CDR3: CTSGRLYPGLADIQETQYF; J: TRBJ2-5; size: -; D: -; V: TRBV1
DNA: TGCGCCAGCAGCGCCACGGGACACAACTCCTACGAGCAGTACTTC; CDR3: CASSATGHNSYEQYF; J: TRBJ2-7; size: few; D: -; V: TRBV5-1
DNA: TGCAGTGCTAGAGGACTAGCGGGGGGACTGAGCACAGATACGCAGTATTTT; CDR3: CSARGLAGGLSTDTQYF; J: TRBJ2-3; size: -; D: TRBD2; V: TRBV20-1
DNA: TGTGCCACCAGTGATTCCGGGACAGCTGGTGGTGAGCAGTTCTTC; CDR3: CATSDSGTAGGEQFF; J: TRBJ2-1; size: -; D: TRBD1; V: TRBV24-1
DNA: TGCGCCAGCAGCTTAACACTAGCCGAGGAGACCCAGTACTTC; CDR3: CASSLTLAEETQYF; J: TRBJ2-5; size: -; D: -; V: TRBV5-1
DNA: TGCGCCAGCAGCTGGGCCCCGGCGGATGAGCAGTTCTTC; CDR3: CASSWAPADEQFF; J: TRBJ2-1; size: once; D: -; V: TRBV5-1
DNA: TGTGCCAGCAGCCCCCAGGGAGGCTCCTACAATGAGCAGTTCTTC; CDR3: CASSPQGGSYNEQFF; J: TRBJ2-1; size: -; D: -; V: TRBV5-5
DNA: TGTGCCAGCAGCCCCCGCAGGTCCGGCACTGAAGCTTTCTTT; CDR3: CASSPRRSGTEAFF; J: TRBJ1-1; size: -; D: -; V: TRBV14
DNA: TGTGCCAGCAGCCGGCGTAGCACTGAAGCTTTCTTT; CDR3: CASSRRSTEAFF; J: TRBJ1-1; size: -; D: -; V: TRBV3-1
DNA: TGTGCCAGCAGCCCCTGGACTGAGGGGGCCAACGTCCTGACTTTC; CDR3: CASSPWTEGANVLTF; J: TRBJ2-6; size: few; D: -; V: TRBV7-2
DNA: TGTGCCACCAGCAGAGACGGGACAGGGTCTCGGGAGCAGTACTTC; CDR3: CATSRDGTGSREQYF; J: TRBJ2-7; size: -; D: TRBD1; V: TRBV15
DNA: TGTGCCACCAGCACCAGGGGGCTTGGCAATCAGCCCCAGCATTTT; CDR3: CATSTRGLGNQPQHF; J: TRBJ1-5; size: -; D: TRBD1; V: TRBV15
DNA: TGTGCCAGCAGTTTGGGCCGGGGAAGGACTGAAGCTTTCTTT; CDR3: CASSLGRGRTEAFF; J: TRBJ1-1; size: few; D: -; V: TRBV12-3/TRBV12-4
DNA: TGTACCATCAGTGAGCGGCAGCTCACAGATACGCAGTATTTT; CDR3: CTISERQLTDTQYF; J: TRBJ2-3; size: -; D: -; V: TRBV10-3
DNA: TGTGCCAGCAGCCAAGCACCAGGGTTAGAGACCCAGTACTTC; CDR3: CASSQAPGLETQYF; J: TRBJ2-5; size: few; D: -; V: TRBV3-1
DNA: TGTGCCAGCAGCTTAGGAATGACTAGCGGGGGGGGACAAGAGACCCAGTACTTC; CDR3: CASSLGMTSGGGQETQYF; J: TRBJ2-5; size: many; D: TRBD2; V: TRBV7-2
DNA: TGTGCCAGCAGTGTCCCTCCACCGGAGACCCAGTACTTC; CDR3: CASSVPPPETQYF; J: TRBJ2-5; size: -; D: -; V: TRBV28
DNA: TGTGCCAGCAGCTCTCTAGCAGAGAAAGAGACCCAGTACTTC; CDR3: CASSSLAEKETQYF; J: TRBJ2-5; size: -; D: -; V: TRBV11-2
DNA: TGTGCCAGCAGCGTACAGGGGGGGCCTAACTACGAGCAGTACTTC; CDR3: CASSVQGGPNYEQYF; J: TRBJ2-7; size: -; D: -; V: TRBV7-2
DNA: TGTGCCAGCAGTGAAGCCGGGACAGGGGTTGGGTCCTACAATGAGCAGTTCTTC; CDR3: CASSEAGTGVGSYNEQFF; J: TRBJ2-1; size: few; D: TRBD1; V: TRBV25-1
DNA: TGTGCCACCAGCAGGACAGGGGGCACCTACGAGCAGTACTTC; CDR3: CATSRTGGTYEQYF; J: TRBJ2-7; size: -; D: TRBD1; V: TRBV15
DNA: TGCAGTGCTACGGGACTAGCGGCCTACAATGAGCAGTTCTTC; CDR3: CSATGLAAYNEQFF; J: TRBJ2-1; size: few; D: TRBD2; V: TRBV20-1
DNA: TGTGCCAGCAGTGAAGAAGGAGCCCTTTCTACGAGGCAGTACTTC; CDR3: CASSEEGALSTRQYF; J: TRBJ2-7; size: -; D: -; V: TRBV6-1
DNA: TGTGCCATCAGTGAGAACCAGACAGGGAGGCAAGAGACCCAGTACTTC; CDR3: CAISENQTGRQETQYF; J: TRBJ2-5; size: few; D: -; V: TRBV10-3
DNA: TGTGCCAGCAGTCAATTAGCGGGGAGGGGGGCGAATGAGCAGTTCTTC; CDR3: CASSQLAGRGANEQFF; J: TRBJ2-1; size: -; D: TRBD2; V: TRBV28
DNA: TGCGCCAGCAGGTTATCGAACACTGAAGCTTTCTTT; CDR3: CASRLSNTEAFF; J: TRBJ1-1; size: -; D: -; V: TRBV5-1
DNA: TGCAGTGCGCAAGGCGGGGTTACCTACGAGCAGTACTTC; CDR3: CSAQGGVTYEQYF; J: TRBJ2-7; size: -; D: -; V: TRBV20-1
DNA: TGTGCCAGCAGCGGGACTTCTGCCTCGAGTGAAAAACTGTTTTTT; CDR3: CASSGTSASSEKLFF; J: TRBJ1-4; size: -; D: -; V: TRBV4-2
DNA: TGTGCCAGCAGGGGGACTAGCTTTCCCACCGGGGAGCTGTTTTTT; CDR3: CASRGTSFPTGELFF; J: TRBJ2-2; size: -; D: TRBD2; V: TRBV12-3/TRBV12-4
DNA: TGCAGTGCTAGATTCGGCGAGACCCAGTACTTC; CDR3: CSARFGETQYF; J: TRBJ2-5; size: few; D: -; V: TRBV20-1
DNA: TGTGCCAGCAGTTTGAGGACAGGGAACCAAGAGACCCAGTACTTC; CDR3: CASSLRTGNQETQYF; J: TRBJ2-5; size: few; D: TRBD1; V: TRBV28
DNA: TGTGCCATCAGCCCGGGGCAGGGGGGCTATGGCTACACCTTC; CDR3: CAISPGQGGYGYTF; J: TRBJ1-2; size: -; D: TRBD1; V: TRBV10-3